The source of this TCR beta chain is a study of blood T cell repertoires in COVID-19. On the study more broadly: There were acute and convalescent COVID-19 samples, and they came from the United States, Italy and Spain. T cells, B-cell-depleted T cells, or PBMCs supplied cDNA or gDNA.

The authors' processing: Estimated nucleated cell counts came from reference gene primer amplification. Repertoires were generated with immunoSEQ multiplex PCR, while TCRdb's copy carries only in-frame clones and drops some. V, J and clone size are taken as reported in that table, and D and trimming were inferred from the DNA itself. The table includes 150,000 or so clones, around nine tenths detected once. The CDR3 length is 15 residues. Per germline, CDR1 MNHNS and CDR2 SASEGT. Trimming took 6 bases from V and 7 from J; bases not matched to a gene: 12. Sample: peripheral blood. This rearrangement joins TRBV6-1 to TRBJ2-7, with TRBD2 matching over 10 bases. The receptor comes from a man aged 50 to 59 with acute or convalescent COVID-19. The CDR3 spells CASRGGDSGRQEQYF. CDR3 sequence (DNA): TGTGCCAGCAGGGGGGGAGATAGCGGGAGGCAGGAGCAGTACTTC.